The rows below give T cell receptor beta chains drawn from one sample of a study of Graves' ophthalmopathy and Graves' hyperthyroidism. One entry per CDR3 protein, called by TCRdb with MiXCR from the multiplex PCR reads. This table holds 650,000 to 900,000 distinct CDR3 sequences, around 40% found once. The sequencing input was peripheral blood. The receptor source for this set is an adult man with Graves' ophthalmopathy. The conserved cysteine and the conserved F or W are not part of the CDR3 here. Fields, in order: CDR3 length, V gene, J gene, D gene, CDR3 protein. The D gene is left open where the match is weak.

cdr3_length: 11
v_call: TRBV15
j_call: TRBJ2-5
d_call: .
cdr3_aa: ATSGEAWETQY

cdr3_length: 12
v_call: TRBV7-9
j_call: TRBJ2-5
d_call: .
cdr3_aa: ASSLPEVGETQY

cdr3_length: 12
v_call: TRBV20-1
j_call: TRBJ1-1
d_call: .
cdr3_aa: SAGSRIHNTEAF

cdr3_length: 12
v_call: TRBV29-1
j_call: TRBJ1-2
d_call: TRBD1
cdr3_aa: SAPPGQGAEGYT

cdr3_length: 8
v_call: TRBV10-3
j_call: TRBJ1-2
d_call: .
cdr3_aa: ASSRFDYT

cdr3_length: 12
v_call: TRBV10-3
j_call: TRBJ2-7
d_call: TRBD2
cdr3_aa: AIRTSGGSYEEY

cdr3_length: 11
v_call: TRBV7-6
j_call: TRBJ2-7
d_call: .
cdr3_aa: ASSFQGNHEQY

cdr3_length: 11
v_call: TRBV10-3
j_call: TRBJ1-2
d_call: .
cdr3_aa: ASSYIPNYGYT

cdr3_length: 13
v_call: TRBV2
j_call: TRBJ2-7
d_call: .
cdr3_aa: ASSFSAERSTVEY

cdr3_length: 13
v_call: TRBV10-3
j_call: TRBJ1-2
d_call: TRBD1
cdr3_aa: AIPAGQGFNYGYT

cdr3_length: 12
v_call: TRBV2
j_call: TRBJ1-5
d_call: TRBD1
cdr3_aa: ATSDTTGYQPQH

cdr3_length: 11
v_call: TRBV7-6
j_call: TRBJ2-5
d_call: .
cdr3_aa: ASSPTITETQY

cdr3_length: 13
v_call: TRBV4-3
j_call: TRBJ1-1
d_call: TRBD1
cdr3_aa: ASSLTDRANTEAF

cdr3_length: 11
v_call: TRBV7-9
j_call: TRBJ2-7
d_call: .
cdr3_aa: ASSIDGEREQY

cdr3_length: 12
v_call: TRBV7-3
j_call: TRBJ1-1
d_call: .
cdr3_aa: ASQGGTMNTEAF

cdr3_length: 11
v_call: TRBV5-6
j_call: TRBJ2-5
d_call: .
cdr3_aa: ASSRISVETQY

cdr3_length: 15
v_call: TRBV25-1
j_call: TRBJ1-6
d_call: .
cdr3_aa: ASSYSTRGSYNSPLH

cdr3_length: 11
v_call: TRBV29-1
j_call: TRBJ1-1
d_call: .
cdr3_aa: SVDVRTNTEAF

cdr3_length: 14
v_call: TRBV10-3
j_call: TRBJ1-1
d_call: TRBD1
cdr3_aa: ASTDPTATGGQGAF

cdr3_length: 13
v_call: TRBV19
j_call: TRBJ2-5
d_call: TRBD2
cdr3_aa: ASASGDWSQETQY

cdr3_length: 12
v_call: TRBV10-3
j_call: TRBJ1-6
d_call: .
cdr3_aa: AIKGNSDNSPLH

cdr3_length: 12
v_call: TRBV2
j_call: TRBJ1-2
d_call: TRBD1
cdr3_aa: ASTTGTEENGYT

cdr3_length: 13
v_call: TRBV12-3/TRBV12-4
j_call: TRBJ2-7
d_call: .
cdr3_aa: ASSFGLPSSYEQY

cdr3_length: 10
v_call: TRBV20-1
j_call: TRBJ1-4
d_call: TRBD1
cdr3_aa: SASTGIEKLF

cdr3_length: 12
v_call: TRBV2
j_call: TRBJ1-6
d_call: .
cdr3_aa: ASRTGTVNSPLH

cdr3_length: 13
v_call: TRBV24-1
j_call: TRBJ1-5
d_call: TRBD1
cdr3_aa: ATSDRTGGGQPQH

cdr3_length: 12
v_call: TRBV25-1
j_call: TRBJ1-6
d_call: .
cdr3_aa: ASRTTDYNSPLH

cdr3_length: 11
v_call: TRBV6-6
j_call: TRBJ1-1
d_call: .
cdr3_aa: ASTDGRGTEAF

cdr3_length: 13
v_call: TRBV11-2
j_call: TRBJ1-3
d_call: .
cdr3_aa: ASSLDPGRANTIY

cdr3_length: 14
v_call: TRBV25-1
j_call: TRBJ2-2
d_call: TRBD2
cdr3_aa: ASRPTSGPYTGELF

cdr3_length: 13
v_call: TRBV25-1
j_call: TRBJ2-5
d_call: .
cdr3_aa: ASSLAGWPQETQY

cdr3_length: 12
v_call: TRBV25-1
j_call: TRBJ1-2
d_call: TRBD1
cdr3_aa: ASSEWDRDYGYT

cdr3_length: 7
v_call: TRBV7-9
j_call: TRBJ1-5
d_call: .
cdr3_aa: ASSLVQD

cdr3_length: 14
v_call: TRBV25-1
j_call: TRBJ2-5
d_call: TRBD2
cdr3_aa: ASSQQTSGRRETQY

cdr3_length: 15
v_call: TRBV7-9
j_call: TRBJ2-2
d_call: TRBD1
cdr3_aa: ASSFPGTGRNTGELF

cdr3_length: 13
v_call: TRBV5-8
j_call: TRBJ2-7
d_call: .
cdr3_aa: ASSAHGSGHYEQY

cdr3_length: 13
v_call: TRBV14
j_call: TRBJ2-5
d_call: .
cdr3_aa: ASSQDYGALETQY

cdr3_length: 14
v_call: TRBV29-1
j_call: TRBJ1-2
d_call: TRBD1
cdr3_aa: SVPALNRGSNYGYT

cdr3_length: 14
v_call: TRBV9
j_call: TRBJ2-2
d_call: TRBD1
cdr3_aa: ASSPWQGASLGELF

cdr3_length: 13
v_call: TRBV20-1
j_call: TRBJ1-5
d_call: TRBD1
cdr3_aa: SARSGTGGDQPQH

cdr3_length: 13
v_call: TRBV4-1
j_call: TRBJ2-7
d_call: TRBD2
cdr3_aa: ASSQGTSGTYEQY

cdr3_length: 12
v_call: TRBV10-3
j_call: TRBJ1-3
d_call: .
cdr3_aa: ATGGGNSGNTIY

cdr3_length: 13
v_call: TRBV5-4
j_call: TRBJ1-2
d_call: TRBD1
cdr3_aa: ASSQVGTGGFGYT

cdr3_length: 14
v_call: TRBV7-9
j_call: TRBJ1-2
d_call: TRBD1
cdr3_aa: ASSLAIGTDDYGYT

cdr3_length: 14
v_call: TRBV5-6
j_call: TRBJ1-2
d_call: .
cdr3_aa: ASRMEGQGFSYGYT

cdr3_length: 11
v_call: TRBV20-1
j_call: .
d_call: .
cdr3_aa: SASTPPENEQF

cdr3_length: 13
v_call: TRBV7-2
j_call: TRBJ2-7
d_call: .
cdr3_aa: ASSLGRQDHYEQY

cdr3_length: 13
v_call: TRBV7-9
j_call: TRBJ2-6
d_call: .
cdr3_aa: ASSSFVAGANVLT